Shown below are 31 T cell receptor beta chains from a single sample sequenced in a study of Tregs in tolerant kidney transplant recipients. The table came from immunoSEQ multiplex PCR; TCRdb's copy has only in-frame clones and leaves some out. The data contain 65,000 or so clones, about 87% of them seen just once; the ten biggest clones take up more than 3%. Mixed chimerism was transient after nonmyeloablative marrow transplants from related graft donors. The sample consisted of CD4+ T cells from blood (PBMCs), taken 6 months after the transplant. Every receptor here comes from a human patient who received a combined kidney and bone marrow transplant. T cells may partly derive from the graft donor.

The gene calls are TRBV18 and TRBJ2-7; D perhaps matches TRBD1 (6 bases). CDR1 and CDR2 from the germline V gene are KGHSH and LQKENI. The CDR3 is made up of 15 amino acids. V lost 2 bases and J 2 bases, leaving 13 bases between the germline ends. CDR3 region: CASSPRATGAYEQYF. Here the CDR3 DNA reads TGTGCCAGCTCACCAAGGGCGACAGGAGCCTACGAGCAGTACTTC.

The CDR3 protein is CASSRLWTGGLEQYF. DNA for the CDR3: TGTGCCAGCAGCCGATTGTGGACAGGGGGCCTCGAGCAGTACTTC. The chain couples TRBV5-4 to TRBJ2-7, with 11 bases matching TRBD1. The CDR3 has 15 residues. Germline loops: CDR1 SGHNT, CDR2 YYREEE (reference sequence). V dropped 4 bases and J dropped 6; count of bases not matched to a gene: 9.

The J gene is TRBJ2-3, the V gene TRBV2; no definite D call. V was pared by 5 bases and J by 0 bases, with 9 bases between. This CDR3 comprises 14 residues. Germline CDR1 and CDR2: SNHLY and FYNNEI. CDR3 sequence (DNA): TGTGCCAGCAGTTCCCTCGGGAGCACAGATACGCAGTATTTT. Its protein is CASSSLGSTDTQYF.

The V gene is TRBV11-2, the J gene TRBJ1-2, with 8 nucleotides matching TRBD1. This CDR3 is 14 amino acids long. The trim removed 4 bases at V and 6 bases at J, leaving 7 bases unmatched. CDR1 is SGHAT, CDR2 FQNNGV, per germline. DNA of the CDR3: TGTGCCAGCAGCTCTACAGGGGGATCGGATGGCTACACCTTC. It codes for CASSSTGGSDGYTF.

The chain employs TRBV27 and TRBJ2-3; D may be TRBD2 (5 bases). Germline V CDR1 and CDR2: MNHEY, SMNVEV (reference sequence). The CDR3 has 16 residues. The V end was cut by 3 bases, the J end by 4 bases, with 17 bases between. The CDR3 region has the DNA TGTGCCAGCAGTTTTGAGGGTACGCTGGGTCCAGATACGCAGTATTTT. Its translation is CASSFEGTLGPDTQYF.

This clone was counted only a few times. This sequence joins TRBV30 and TRBJ2-1; the match to TRBD2 covers 11 bases. Trimming cost V 2 bases and J 3 bases; bases outside gene matches: 3. The CDR3 sequence is 15 residues long. The germline V gene encodes CDR1 GTSNPN and CDR2 SVGIG (reference sequence). This CDR3 is CAWSLTSGGYNEQFF. The DNA of the CDR3 is TGTGCCTGGAGTCTTACTAGCGGGGGCTACAATGAGCAGTTCTTC.

V usage is TRBV2 and J usage is TRBJ2-5; 8 positions agree with TRBD1. Germline V gene sequence: CDR1 SNHLY, CDR2 FYNNEI. The CDR3 runs to 15 residues. With 6 bases clipped from V and 0 bases from J, the junction kept 6 bases outside the gene matches. The DNA for the CDR3 is TGTGCCAGCAGGGGGACAGGCGTTAACCAAGAGACCCAGTACTTC. Translating gives CASRGTGVNQETQYF. The variable domain in full, with the rest retrieved from reference TRBV2 and TRBJ2-5, is EPEVTQTPSHQVTQMGQEVILRCVPISNHLYFYWYRQILGQKVEFLVSFYNNEISEKSEIFDDQFSVERPDGSNFTLKIRSTKLEDSAMYFCASRGTGVNQETQYFGPGTRLLVL.

The genes are TRBV4-1 and TRBJ2-7; 11 positions agree with TRBD2. Trimming took 2 bases from V and 1 from J; bases not matched to a gene: 10. Per germline, CDR1 MGHRA and CDR2 YSYEKL. CDR3 length equals 18 residues. CDR3 in DNA: TGCGCCAGCAGCCAACGCCTATCCGGACTAGCGGGTTCCTACGAGCAGTACTTC. Amino acid sequence: CASSQRLSGLAGSYEQYF.

The chain uses TRBV2 and TRBJ1-2; possibly TRBD1 for D (5 bases). Trimming took off 8 bases at V and 8 bases at J, with 12 bases between the two ends. This CDR3 is 11 amino acids long. The germline gives CDR1 SNHLY, CDR2 FYNNEI. CDR3 coding DNA: TGTGCCAGCTGCCTTCGGGGGGGCTACACCTTC. Translated, it gives CASCLRGGYTF.

The chain couples TRBV19 to TRBJ1-5; no clear D. Between the trimmed V and J ends, which lost 6 bases and 2 bases, there was a span of 5 bases. The germline CDR1 and CDR2 sequences are LNHDA and SQIVND (reference sequence). CDR3 length: 12 residues. This CDR3 is CASSFGNQPQHF. The CDR3 bases are TGTGCCAGTAGCTTTGGCAATCAGCCCCAGCATTTT.

The chain has TRBV30 and TRBJ1-2; the D gene is possibly TRBD1 (6 bases). CDR3 length equals 15 residues. The V gene lost 2 bases and the J gene lost 7 bases, with 20 bases spanning the gap. Germline values: CDR1 GTSNPN, CDR2 SVGIG (reference sequence). Written as DNA, the CDR3 is TGTGCCTGGAGTCCAACGTACAGGGAGACGACTGGCTACACCTTC. Encoded protein: CAWSPTYRETTGYTF.

This clone was found a few times. The chain joins TRBV7-8 to TRBJ2-3, with 7 bases aligning to TRBD2. V was pared by 5 bases and J by 5 bases, with 13 bases of the junction left unmatched. The length of the CDR3 is 16 residues. Germline V gives CDR1 SGHVS, CDR2 FQNEAQ. CDR3 sequence reads: CASSLPGGGDGDTQYF. As DNA, the CDR3 is TGTGCCAGCAGCCTCCCGGGCGGGGGAGATGGAGATACGCAGTATTTT. Full variable domain (remainder filled in from reference TRBV7-8 and TRBJ2-3): GAGVSQSPRYKVAKRGQDVALRCDPISGHVSLFWYQQALGQGPEFLTYFQNEAQLDKSGLPSDRFFAERPEGSVSTLKIQRTQQEDSAVYLCASSLPGGGDGDTQYFGPGTRLTVL.

The gene calls are TRBV18 and TRBJ1-5; D is perhaps TRBD1 (5 bases). With 2 bases removed from V and 6 bases from J, the gap between germline ends came to 20 bases. Per germline, CDR1 KGHSH and CDR2 LQKENI. This CDR3 spans 17 amino acids. CDR3 in DNA: TGTGCCAGCTCACCAGTAAGTGGTCTAACGGGGGGTCAGCCCCAGCATTTT. Its translation: CASSPVSGLTGGQPQHF. The full variable domain, in which reference TRBV18 and TRBJ1-5 provide the parts outside the CDR3, is NAGVMQNPRHLVRRRGQEARLRCSPMKGHSHVYWYRQLPEEGLKFMVYLQKENIIDESGMPKERFSAEFPKEGPSILRIQQVVRGDSAAYFCASSPVSGLTGGQPQHFGDGTRLSIL.

This rearrangement joins TRBV4-2 to TRBJ2-5, with 7 bases lining up with TRBD2. Per the germline V gene, CDR1 is LGHNA and CDR2 is YNFKEQ. This CDR3 is built from 14 residues. V shed 3 bases and J 5 bases; nucleotides not matched to a gene: 6. Here the CDR3 reads CASSHRLAGETQYF. CDR3 DNA: TGTGCCAGCAGCCACAGACTAGCAGGGGAGACCCAGTACTTC.

This chain joins TRBV6-1 and TRBJ2-1; 7 nucleotides match TRBD1. From germline, CDR1 is MNHNS and CDR2 SASEGT. The CDR3 totals 18 residues. After removal of 3 bases from V and 1 base from J, the junction contained 12 bases not matched to a gene. The CDR3 loop is CASSDHLGGVRSYNEQFF. CDR3 DNA: TGTGCCAGCAGTGACCACTTAGGGGGCGTTAGATCCTACAATGAGCAGTTCTTC.

The chain has TRBV4-3 and TRBJ2-2, with 10 bases lining up with TRBD2. This CDR3 comprises 17 residues. CDR1 and CDR2 from the germline V gene are LGHNA and YSLEER. Trimming at V came to 0 bases and at J to 2 bases, leaving 3 bases not matched to a gene. This chain's CDR3 is CASSQEGLAANTGELFF. In DNA, the CDR3 is TGCGCCAGCAGCCAAGAAGGACTAGCGGCAAACACCGGGGAGCTGTTTTTT.

V usage is TRBV6-6 and J usage is TRBJ2-3, with no clear D. Trimming pared 4 bases from V and 8 bases from J, leaving 13 bases between. The germline V gene encodes CDR1 MNHNY and CDR2 SVGAGI (reference sequence). The CDR3 loop spans 13 amino acids. CDR3 DNA sequence: TGTGCCAGCAGTTGCCGCGGTCAGCGTACGCAGTATTTT. This codes for CASSCRGQRTQYF.

A few counts support this clone. The chain's CDR3 is CASSPPRAGELFF. CDR3 DNA sequence: TGTGCCAGCAGCCCCCCGAGGGCCGGGGAGCTGTTTTTT. The chain joins TRBV7-3 to TRBJ2-2; a weak D match, TRBD2 (5 bases). The CDR3 consists of 13 residues. Trimming took off 5 bases at V and 6 bases at J, with 10 bases between the two ends. CDR1 is SGHTA and CDR2 is FQGTGA in the germline V gene. Full variable domain (rest looked up from reference TRBV7-3 and TRBJ2-2): GAGVSQTPSNKVTEKGKYVELRCDPISGHTALYWYRQSLGQGPEFLIYFQGTGAADDSGLPNDRFFAVRPEGSVSTLKIQRTERGDSAVYLCASSPPRAGELFFGEGSRLTVL.

This clone was detected only a few times. The junction and the germline gene differ at one end; a read error may be behind it. The chain employs TRBV5-1 and TRBJ2-3; weak D call: TRBD1 (6 bases). Per the germline V gene, CDR1 is SGHRS and CDR2 is YFSETQ. This CDR3 spans 16 amino acids. The CDR3 nucleotides read TGTGCCAGCAGTTCCGGGGACGGACAGAGCATAGATACGCAGTATTTT. Protein: CASSSGDGQSIDTQYF.

V is TRBV7-3 and J is TRBJ2-4, with D perhaps TRBD2 (7 bases). The CDR3 spans 16 residues. Germline loops: CDR1 SGHTA, CDR2 FQGTGA. V lost 0 bases and J lost 4, with 13 bases in between. CDR3 DNA: TGTGCCAGCAGCTTAACGGGGGGGCGGGCGAAAAACATTCAGTACTTC. Translation: CASSLTGGRAKNIQYF.

This clone was counted a single time. CDR3 residues: CASSGPLSGGNTGELFF. CDR3 in DNA: TGTGCCAGCAGCGGACCCCTAAGCGGGGGGAACACCGGGGAGCTGTTTTTT. This chain links TRBV7-3 with TRBJ2-2; 8 bases map to TRBD2. Germline assignment: CDR1 SGHTA and CDR2 FQGTGA. The V and J ends lost 5 bases and 1 base, in that order; junction bases with no gene match: 9. The length of the CDR3 is 17 residues.

This sequence joins TRBV18 and TRBJ2-5, with D uncertain. The CDR3 totals 13 residues. CDR1 and CDR2 (germline): KGHSH, LQKENI. V shed 3 bases and J shed 4 bases, with 9 bases lying between them. The chain's CDR3 is CASSPPSRETQYF. The CDR3 nucleotides read TGTGCCAGCTCACCCCCCTCCCGAGAGACCCAGTACTTC.

The chain uses TRBV4-3 and TRBJ2-1; 12 positions agree with TRBD2. Trimming cost V 4 bases and J 7 bases; bases outside gene matches: 17. CDR1 and CDR2 (germline): LGHNA, YSLEER. The CDR3 totals 19 residues. The CDR3 sequence: CASSPGLAGRVGSGNEQFF. The CDR3 coding sequence is TGCGCCAGCAGCCCCGGACTAGCGGGAAGAGTCGGTTCTGGGAATGAGCAGTTCTTC.

CDR3 DNA: TGTGCCAGCAGCTTGAGATACGGGAGGCTGGGAGGCTACAATGAGCAGTTCTTC. Its translation is CASSLRYGRLGGYNEQFF. The chain has TRBV5-4 and TRBJ2-1; TRBD2 matches at 7 bases. J lost 3 bases, V lost 1 base, and 13 bases had no gene match. This CDR3 has 18 amino acids. CDR1 is SGHNT, CDR2 YYREEE, per germline (reference sequence).

The CDR3 region has the DNA TGTGCCAGTAGTCGGAGGGGGGGGGACACTGAAGCTTTCTTT. It encodes CASSRRGGDTEAFF. V is TRBV19 and J is TRBJ1-1; possible D gene TRBD1, 6 bases. The germline V gene encodes CDR1 LNHDA and CDR2 SQIVND (reference sequence). The CDR3 is 14 amino acids. V lost 5 bases and J lost 3, with 13 bases in between.

V is TRBV29-1 and J is TRBJ2-3; 7 bases align to TRBD1. The V and J ends lost 6 bases and 0 bases, in that order; junction bases with no gene match: 6. Germline V gene sequence: CDR1 SQVTM, CDR2 ANQGSEA. The length of the CDR3 is 14 residues. CDR3 DNA sequence: TGCAGCGTCCAAGGGGGCCCTAGCACAGATACGCAGTATTTT. It is translated as CSVQGGPSTDTQYF.

As DNA, the CDR3 is TGTGCTAGTGCCAAGACAGGGGTGAATGAGCAGTTCTTC. Amino acids: CASAKTGVNEQFF. This chain links TRBV12-5 with TRBJ2-1; 8 bases align to TRBD1. V was clipped by 7 bases and J by 7 bases; unmatched bases: 6. Germline assignment: CDR1 LGHNT and CDR2 FRNRAP. This CDR3 comprises 13 residues. The variable domain in full, completed from reference TRBV12-5 and TRBJ2-1, reads DARVTQTPRHKVTEMGQEVTMRCQPILGHNTVFWYRQTMMQGLELLAYFRNRAPLDDSGMPKDRFSAEMPDATLATLKIQPSEPRDSAVYFCASAKTGVNEQFFGPGTRLTVL.

The chain couples TRBV2 to TRBJ1-6; D remains unclear. The V gene lost 6 bases and the J gene lost 0 bases, with 9 bases spanning the gap. Germline CDR1 is SNHLY and CDR2 is FYNNEI. CDR3 size: 15 residues. This CDR3 is CASSDGSSYNSPLHF. CDR3 nucleotide sequence: TGTGCCAGCAGCGACGGGAGCTCCTATAATTCACCCCTCCACTTT. Full variable domain (remainder filled in from reference TRBV2 and TRBJ1-6): EPEVTQTPSHQVTQMGQEVILRCVPISNHLYFYWYRQILGQKVEFLVSFYNNEISEKSEIFDDQFSVERPDGSNFTLKIRSTKLEDSAMYFCASSDGSSYNSPLHFGNGTRLTVT.

The V call is TRBV11-3, the J call TRBJ2-1; TRBD2 aligns across 11 bases. Germline CDR1 reads SGHNT; CDR2 reads YENEEA. The CDR3 extends over 16 amino acids. The ends lost 8 bases at V and 3 bases at J; junction bases unmatched: 9. The CDR3 DNA follows: TGTGCCAGCGGGGAAACCGGGACTAGCGGCTACAATGAGCAGTTCTTC. It codes for CASGETGTSGYNEQFF.

This chain links TRBV5-6 with TRBJ1-2, with D maybe TRBD1 (5 bases). V lost 2 bases and J 6 bases, leaving 14 bases between the germline ends. The CDR3 loop spans 14 amino acids. Per germline, CDR1 SGHDT and CDR2 YYEEEE. The CDR3 loop is CASSFFGQGDGYTF. The DNA for the CDR3 is TGTGCCAGCAGCTTTTTCGGGCAGGGTGATGGCTACACCTTC.

This clone was found once. The rearrangement uses TRBV7-2 and TRBJ2-7, with D possibly matching TRBD1 (6 bases). Trimming removed 6 bases from V and 5 bases from J, with 14 bases in between. This CDR3 is built from 13 residues. CDR1 SGHTA and CDR2 FQGNSA come from the germline V gene. The CDR3 sequence: CASSRNKGDEQYF. DNA for the CDR3: TGTGCCAGCAGTCGAAATAAGGGGGACGAGCAGTACTTC.